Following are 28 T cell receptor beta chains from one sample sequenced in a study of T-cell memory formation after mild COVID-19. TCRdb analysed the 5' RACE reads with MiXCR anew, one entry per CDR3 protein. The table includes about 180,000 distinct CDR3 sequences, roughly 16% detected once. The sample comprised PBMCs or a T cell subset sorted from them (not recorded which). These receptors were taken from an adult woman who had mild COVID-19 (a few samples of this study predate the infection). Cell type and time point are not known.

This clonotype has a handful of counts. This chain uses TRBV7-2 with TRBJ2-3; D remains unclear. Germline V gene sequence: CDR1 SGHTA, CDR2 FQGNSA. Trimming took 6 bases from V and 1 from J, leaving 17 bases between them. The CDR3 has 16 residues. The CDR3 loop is CASSYYAARGTDTQYF. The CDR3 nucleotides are TGTGCCAGCAGTTATTATGCGGCTAGGGGCACAGATACGCAGTATTTT.

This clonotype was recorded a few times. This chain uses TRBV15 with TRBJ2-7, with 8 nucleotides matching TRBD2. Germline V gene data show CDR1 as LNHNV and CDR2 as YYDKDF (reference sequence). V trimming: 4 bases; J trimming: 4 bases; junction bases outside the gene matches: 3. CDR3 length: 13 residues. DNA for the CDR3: TGTGCCACCAGCACTGAGCGGGAGTACGAGCAGTACTTC. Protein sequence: CATSTEREYEQYF.

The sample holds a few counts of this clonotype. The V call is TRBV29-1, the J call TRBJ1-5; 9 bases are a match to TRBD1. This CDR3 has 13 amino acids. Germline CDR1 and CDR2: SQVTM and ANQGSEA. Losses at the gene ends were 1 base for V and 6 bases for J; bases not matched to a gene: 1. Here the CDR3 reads CSVEGQGGQPQHF. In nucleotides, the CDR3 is TGCAGCGTTGAAGGACAGGGGGGTCAGCCCCAGCATTTT.

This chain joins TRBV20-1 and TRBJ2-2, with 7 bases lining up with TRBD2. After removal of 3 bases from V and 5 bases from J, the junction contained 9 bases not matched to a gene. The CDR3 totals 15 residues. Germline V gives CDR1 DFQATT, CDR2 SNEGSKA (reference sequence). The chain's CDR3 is CSASIGGSTTGELFF. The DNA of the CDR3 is TGCAGTGCTAGCATCGGCGGGAGCACTACCGGGGAGCTGTTTTTT.

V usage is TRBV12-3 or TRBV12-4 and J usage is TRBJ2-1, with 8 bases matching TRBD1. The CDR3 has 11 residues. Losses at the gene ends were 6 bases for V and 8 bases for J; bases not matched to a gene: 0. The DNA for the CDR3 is TGTGCCAGCAGGACAGGGGATGAGCAGTTCTTC. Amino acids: CASRTGDEQFF.

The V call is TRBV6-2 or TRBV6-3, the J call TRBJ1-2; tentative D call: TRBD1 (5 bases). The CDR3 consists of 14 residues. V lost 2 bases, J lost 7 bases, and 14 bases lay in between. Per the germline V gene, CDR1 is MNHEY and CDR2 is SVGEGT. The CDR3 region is CASSYGASASGYTF. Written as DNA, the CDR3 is TGTGCCAGCAGTTACGGGGCTTCAGCTTCTGGCTACACCTTC.

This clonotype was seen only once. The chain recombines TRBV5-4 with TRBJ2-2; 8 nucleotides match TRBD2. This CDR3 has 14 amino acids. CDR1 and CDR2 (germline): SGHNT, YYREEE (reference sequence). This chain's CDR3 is CAGREGPYPGELFF. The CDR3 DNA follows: TGTGCTGGACGGGAGGGCCCTTATCCCGGGGAGCTGTTTTTT. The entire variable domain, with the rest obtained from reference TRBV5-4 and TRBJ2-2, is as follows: ETGVTQSPTHLIKTRGQQVTLRCSSQSGHNTVSWYQQALGQGPQFIFQYYREEENGRGNFPPRFSGLQFPNYSSELNVNALELDDSALYLCAGREGPYPGELFFGEGSRLTVL.

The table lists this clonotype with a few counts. The CDR3: CASSPEITTNYGYTF. The CDR3 coding sequence is TGTGCCAGCTCACCTGAGATTACGACTAACTATGGCTACACCTTC. The chain couples TRBV18 to TRBJ1-2; D unclear. The germline V gene has CDR1 KGHSH and CDR2 LQKENI. This CDR3 spans 15 amino acids. V lost 3 bases and J 0 bases, leaving 11 bases between the germline ends.

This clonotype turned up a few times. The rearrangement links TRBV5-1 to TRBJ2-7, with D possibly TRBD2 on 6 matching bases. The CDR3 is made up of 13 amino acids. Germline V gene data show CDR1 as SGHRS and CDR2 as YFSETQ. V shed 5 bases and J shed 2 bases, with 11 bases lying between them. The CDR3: CASSSSGPYEQYF. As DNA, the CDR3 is TGCGCCAGCAGTTCGAGCGGGCCCTACGAGCAGTACTTC.

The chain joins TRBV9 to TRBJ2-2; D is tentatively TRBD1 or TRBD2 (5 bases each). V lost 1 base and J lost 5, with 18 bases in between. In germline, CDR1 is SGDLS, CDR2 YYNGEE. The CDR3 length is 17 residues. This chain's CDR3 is CASSVHPGPHGTGELFF. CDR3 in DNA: TGTGCCAGCAGCGTACATCCGGGACCACACGGGACCGGGGAGCTGTTTTTT.

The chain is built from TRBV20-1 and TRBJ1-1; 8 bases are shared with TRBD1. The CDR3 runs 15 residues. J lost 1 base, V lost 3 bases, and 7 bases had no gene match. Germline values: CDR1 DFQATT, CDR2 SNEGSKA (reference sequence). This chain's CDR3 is CSASLTGVGNTEAFF. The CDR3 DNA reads TGCAGTGCTAGCCTGACAGGGGTTGGGAACACTGAAGCTTTCTTT.

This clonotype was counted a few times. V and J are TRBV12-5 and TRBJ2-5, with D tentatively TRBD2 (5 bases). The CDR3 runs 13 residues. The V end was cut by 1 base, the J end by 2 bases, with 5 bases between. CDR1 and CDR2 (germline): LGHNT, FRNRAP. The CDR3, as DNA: TGTGCTAGTGGTTTGGGGACTCAAGAGACCCAGTACTTC. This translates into CASGLGTQETQYF.

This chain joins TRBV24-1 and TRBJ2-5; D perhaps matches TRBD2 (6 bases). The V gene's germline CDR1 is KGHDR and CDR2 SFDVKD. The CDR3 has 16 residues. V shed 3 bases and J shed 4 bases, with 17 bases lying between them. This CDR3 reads CATSDRTRGPGETQYF. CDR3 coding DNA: TGTGCCACCAGTGATCGGACGCGGGGCCCCGGAGAGACCCAGTACTTC.

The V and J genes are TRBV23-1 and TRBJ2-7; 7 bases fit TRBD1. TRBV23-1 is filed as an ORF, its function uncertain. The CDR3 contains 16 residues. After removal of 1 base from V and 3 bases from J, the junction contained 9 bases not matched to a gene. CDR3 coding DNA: TGCGCCAGCAGTCAATGGGCCGGACAGGATGACTACGAGCAGTACTTC. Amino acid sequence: CASSQWAGQDDYEQYF.

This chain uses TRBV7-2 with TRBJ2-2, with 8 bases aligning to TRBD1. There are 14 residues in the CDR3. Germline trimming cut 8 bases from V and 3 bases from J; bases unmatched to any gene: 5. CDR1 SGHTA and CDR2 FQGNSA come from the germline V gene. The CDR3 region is CASVWTGHTGELFF. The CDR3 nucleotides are TGTGCCAGCGTCTGGACAGGGCACACCGGGGAGCTGTTTTTT.

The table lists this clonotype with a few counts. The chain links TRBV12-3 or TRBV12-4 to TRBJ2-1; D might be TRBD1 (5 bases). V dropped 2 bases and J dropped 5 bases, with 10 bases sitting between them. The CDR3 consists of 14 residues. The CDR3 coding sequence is TGTGCCAGCAGTTTATCTACAGGCCACAATGAGCAGTTCTTC. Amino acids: CASSLSTGHNEQFF.

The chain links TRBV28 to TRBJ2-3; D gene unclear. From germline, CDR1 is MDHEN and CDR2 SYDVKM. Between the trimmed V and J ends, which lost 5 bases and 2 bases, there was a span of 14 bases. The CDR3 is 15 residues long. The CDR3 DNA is TGTGCCAGCAGTCCCCAGAGACTTCTCACAGATACGCAGTATTTT. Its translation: CASSPQRLLTDTQYF.

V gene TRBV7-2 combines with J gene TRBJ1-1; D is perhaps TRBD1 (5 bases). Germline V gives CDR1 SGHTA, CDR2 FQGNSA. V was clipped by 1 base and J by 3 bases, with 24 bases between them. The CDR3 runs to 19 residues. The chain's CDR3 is CASSLVRRGGITLDTEAFF. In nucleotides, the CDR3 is TGTGCCAGCAGCTTAGTACGGCGGGGCGGGATAACTTTAGACACTGAAGCTTTCTTT. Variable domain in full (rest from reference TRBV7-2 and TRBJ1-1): GAGVSQSPSNKVTEKGKDVELRCDPISGHTALYWYRQSLGQGLEFLIYFQGNSAPDKSGLPSDRFSAERTGGSVSTLTIQRTQQEDSAVYLCASSLVRRGGITLDTEAFFGQGTRLTVV.

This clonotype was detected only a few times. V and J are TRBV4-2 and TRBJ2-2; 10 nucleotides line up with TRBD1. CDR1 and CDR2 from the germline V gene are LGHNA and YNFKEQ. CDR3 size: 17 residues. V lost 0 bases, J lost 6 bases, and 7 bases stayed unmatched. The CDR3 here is CASSQDGTGDWAGELFF. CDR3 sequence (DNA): TGTGCCAGCAGCCAAGATGGGACAGGGGATTGGGCCGGGGAGCTGTTTTTT.

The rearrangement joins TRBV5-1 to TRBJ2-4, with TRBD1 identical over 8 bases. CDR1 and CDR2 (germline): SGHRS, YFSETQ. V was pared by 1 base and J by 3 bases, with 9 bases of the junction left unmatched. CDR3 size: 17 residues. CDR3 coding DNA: TGCGCCAGCAGCTTGTCTTTACAGGGGGAGGACAAAAACATTCAGTACTTC. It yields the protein CASSLSLQGEDKNIQYF.

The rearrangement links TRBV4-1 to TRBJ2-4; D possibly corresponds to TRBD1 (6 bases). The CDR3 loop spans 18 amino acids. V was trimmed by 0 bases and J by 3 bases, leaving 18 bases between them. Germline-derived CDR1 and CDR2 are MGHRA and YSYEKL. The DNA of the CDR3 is TGCGCCAGCAGCCAAGATGGAAACTCAGGGGTCTTCAAAAACATTCAGTACTTC. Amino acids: CASSQDGNSGVFKNIQYF.

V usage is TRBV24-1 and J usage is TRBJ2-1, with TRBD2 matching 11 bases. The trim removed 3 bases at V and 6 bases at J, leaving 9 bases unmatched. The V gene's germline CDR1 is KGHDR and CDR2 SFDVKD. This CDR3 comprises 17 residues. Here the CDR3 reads CATSDTLAGGPLNEQFF. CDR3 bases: TGTGCCACCAGTGATACTTTAGCGGGAGGGCCCCTCAATGAGCAGTTCTTC.

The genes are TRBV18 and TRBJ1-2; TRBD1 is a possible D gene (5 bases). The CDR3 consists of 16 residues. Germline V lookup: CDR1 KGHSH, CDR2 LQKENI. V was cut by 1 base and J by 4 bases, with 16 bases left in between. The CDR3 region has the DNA TGTGCCAGCTCACCACGGACCCCAGGGTCGGGCTATGGCTACACCTTC. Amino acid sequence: CASSPRTPGSGYGYTF.

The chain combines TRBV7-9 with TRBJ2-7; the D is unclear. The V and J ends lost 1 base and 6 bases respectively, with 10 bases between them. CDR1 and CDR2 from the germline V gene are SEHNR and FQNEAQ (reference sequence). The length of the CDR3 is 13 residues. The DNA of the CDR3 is TGTGCCAGCAGCTTAGGGGGAACCCTCGAGCAGTACTTC. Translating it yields CASSLGGTLEQYF.

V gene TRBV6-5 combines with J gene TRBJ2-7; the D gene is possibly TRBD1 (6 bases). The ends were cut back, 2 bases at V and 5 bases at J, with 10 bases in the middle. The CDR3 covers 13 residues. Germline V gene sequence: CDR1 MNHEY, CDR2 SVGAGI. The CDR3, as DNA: TGTGCCAGCAGTTACAAACAGGGCAACGAGCAGTACTTC. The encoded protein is CASSYKQGNEQYF.

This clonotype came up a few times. CDR3 sequence reads: CASSLVRGGDTQYF. DNA of the CDR3: TGTGCCAGCAGCTTGGTCAGGGGTGGAGATACGCAGTATTTT. The chain combines TRBV7-2 with TRBJ2-3; tentatively, D is TRBD1 (6 bases). Germline V gives CDR1 SGHTA, CDR2 FQGNSA. Trimming left V 3 bases short and J 5 bases short, with 12 bases between. The CDR3 sequence is 14 residues long.

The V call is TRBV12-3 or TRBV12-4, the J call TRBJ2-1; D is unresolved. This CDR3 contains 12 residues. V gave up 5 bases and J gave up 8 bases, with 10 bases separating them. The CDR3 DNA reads TGTGCCAGCAGTGACGACCGTTATGAGCAGTTCTTC. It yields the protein CASSDDRYEQFF.

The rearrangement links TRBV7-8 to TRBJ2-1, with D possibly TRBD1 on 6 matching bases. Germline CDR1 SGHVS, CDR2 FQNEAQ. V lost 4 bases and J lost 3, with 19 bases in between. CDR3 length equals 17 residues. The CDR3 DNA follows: TGTGCCAGCAGCTCCCCCCCCGGGACACTGGTCTACAATGAGCAGTTCTTC. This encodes CASSSPPGTLVYNEQFF.